One T cell receptor (beta chain) is described in this entry. This clonotype turned up a few times. Its antigen remains unidentified. Qualities for individual bases were not recorded, and no much larger clone is one base off. This entry belongs to a study of T cells in Graves' hyperthyroidism and ophthalmopathy (dated by TCRdb to the late 2010s). About the study as a whole: Peripheral blood was sampled at the time of initial diagnosis, prior to any treatment. A discovery cohort of about a hundred patients, 43 with Graves' ophthalmopathy and approximately 60 with stable Graves' hyperthyroidism, was used to find distinguishing TCR V-J signatures. Prospective prediction of ophthalmopathy was tested in an independent validation cohort consisting of 18 hyperthyroidism patients and 15 or so patients who later progressed to ophthalmopathy. For training and testing, the 110 or so patients in the discovery cohort were randomly divided in a 7:3 ratio. In addition, the study compared T-cell repertoires in thyroid tissue and in blood from roughly 6 Graves' hyperthyroidism patients. Once sampling was done, hyperthyroidism patients were given methimazole at a starting dose of 30 mg daily, whereas ophthalmopathy patients were given high-dose intravenous methylprednisolone. The paper reports TCR Vbeta CDR3 sequencing of over 130 peripheral blood samples: around 45 ophthalmopathy, around 80 hyperthyroidism and approximately 17 progressor patients. The paper's findings and limits, for the study overall: In validation, the model predicted progression to ophthalmopathy with 55% to 71% sensitivity and 72% to 75% specificity, a median of 6.5 months before onset. Sample size was not statistically predetermined, and investigators were not blinded to group allocation. Ophthalmopathy was separated from stable hyperthyroidism by a 13 V-J signature model, with around 90% sensitivity and 81% to 83% specificity obtained in cross-validation and 80%/75% obtained in testing. Blood samples also contained most of the expanded thyroid clonotypes (frequency above 0.001), which suggests that blood repertoires may reflect thyroid immune responses.

The germline ends are 9 bases apart after V is trimmed by 3 bases and J by 0 bases. From a lookup of the germline V gene (reference sequence), CDR1 and CDR2 are LGHDT and YNNKEL. There are 15 amino acids in the CDR3, from cysteine to phenylalanine inclusive. CDR3 DNA is the only sequence kept; it has 45 bases, read in frame from the first base. Ophthalmopathy patients had moderately to severely active disease, with a Clinical Activity Score of 3 or more, a NOSPECS grade of 4 or more, and a disease duration of less than 3 months. The study excluded patients with uncontrolled infections, other autoimmune diseases, pregnancy or lactation. Diagnoses were based on clinical symptoms, serum thyroxine and TRAb, thyroid ultrasound and orbital computed tomography. PBMCs were separated from 8 to 10 ml of fresh peripheral blood using Ficoll-Paque density gradient centrifugation. Trizol reagent was used to extract total RNA, and RNA quality was then checked on an Agilent 2100 Bioanalyzer.

The TCR beta CDR3 regions were amplified from the RNA transcripts. The first round of RT-PCR for the TCR CDR3 was performed with the HTBI primer set and the Qiagen OneStep RT-PCR kit. A second multiplex PCR round built the libraries, followed by size selection and purification. Libraries were sequenced paired-end with 100 bp reads on an Illumina HiSeq2000. The original methods were these. SOAPnuke was used to process the raw data, removing reads that contained adapters or uncalled bases, had a mean Phred below 15, or lacked an exact match to the constant primer or identifier. COPE v1.2.5 was used to merge the high-quality paired reads, and each unique nucleotide sequence was defined as a clonotype. MiTCR v1.1 was used to align the clonotypes against IMGT TRBV, TRBD and TRBJ reference segments. Only V-J combinations with frequency above 0.0001, covering about 99% of repertoires, were analysed. A TCS score was defined as the ratio of F50 (clonal expansion) to E x V (chaos), with BLOSUM62-based TCRdist applied between CDR3 peptides within each V-J. Welch's t-statistics and random forest reduced just over 500 V-J features to fewer than 15, which were used in a naive Bayes classifier (R e1071). TCRdb reprocessing: public reads trimmed at Q25 with fastp, clones called with MiXCR, in-frame beta chains kept. A single entry per CDR3 protein holds the most common genes and DNA from its merged rows. TCRdb's processing, not the authors' own work, is the source of the V and J calls. A total of around 350,000 distinct CDR3 sequences appear in this sample, around 15% of them only once. The ten top clones hold 15% to 20% of the sample.

This chain is built from TRBV3-1 and TRBJ1-3; no D segment can be confidently identified. The sequence was obtained from a woman aged 60-70 years with Graves' ophthalmopathy. Sequencing was done on a sample of blood. The bases are TGTGCCAGCAGCCAGGAGACTAACTCTGGAAACACCATATATTTT. This is translated as CASSQETNSGNTIYF.